Sequencing of this T cell receptor beta chain was carried out in a study of graft-versus-host responses after intestinal transplantation. The CDR3 contains 11 residues. Trimming stripped 7 bases from V and 4 bases from J, with 7 bases between. Germline CDR1 ENHRY, CDR2 SYGVKD. The protocol was immunoSEQ multiplex PCR, while the TCRdb copy is restricted to in-frame clones and leaves out a portion. The sample yields more than 20,000 clones, around 78% seen once. The sample here was PBMCs, taken 28 days after intestinal transplant. The V call is TRBV10-3, the J call TRBJ1-1; no definite D call. The TCR sequence derives from a human patient who received an intestinal transplant, so some T cells may come from the graft donor. As DNA, the CDR3 is TGTGCCATCAAGGGCGGCACTGAAGCTTTCTTT. It codes for CAIKGGTEAFF.